The 24 T cell receptor beta chains presented below share a single source sample, sequenced in a study of identical twins. In TCRdb, the 5' RACE reads were re-called with MiXCR into one record per CDR3 protein. This sample has 200,000 to 250,000 distinct CDR3 sequences, with over 12% found just once. The sample was memory (CD45RO+) T cells sorted from blood. The receptors stem from a woman aged 18-29 years in good health.

This clonotype was observed a handful of times. The gene calls are TRBV5-5 and TRBJ2-2; D possibly corresponds to TRBD1 (6 bases). Looked up from germline, CDR1 is SGHKS and CDR2 is YYEKEE (reference sequence). This CDR3 contains 14 residues. The V end was cut by 7 bases, the J end by 3 bases, with 13 bases between. In DNA, the CDR3 is TGTGCCAGCCGCCGACAGGTGGACACCGGGGAGCTGTTTTTT. Translation gives CASRRQVDTGELFF.

The rearrangement joins TRBV7-2 to TRBJ1-6, with D unresolved. Trimming shortened V by 5 bases and J by 7 bases, and 12 bases separated the two germline ends. Per the germline V gene, CDR1 is SGHTA and CDR2 is FQGNSA. The CDR3 extends over 14 amino acids. The CDR3 loop reads CASSAPGGNSPLHF. Written as DNA, the CDR3 is TGTGCCAGCAGCGCCCCAGGAGGCAATTCACCCCTCCACTTT.

This clonotype appeared many times. The J gene is TRBJ2-7, the V gene TRBV20-1, with 10 positions matching TRBD1. J was trimmed by 4 bases and V by 3 bases; bases with no gene match: 9. The CDR3 is 15 residues long. Germline CDR1 reads DFQATT; CDR2 reads SNEGSKA (reference sequence). The CDR3 is CSARAPGQGIYEQYF. CDR3 coding DNA: TGCAGTGCTAGGGCACCGGGACAGGGGATATACGAGCAGTACTTC.

This clonotype was seen a handful of times. CDR3 protein: CSARIQNTDTQYF. The CDR3 DNA reads TGCAGTGCTAGGATACAGAACACAGATACGCAGTATTTT. The V and J genes are TRBV20-1 and TRBJ2-3, with D unresolved. The V end was cut by 3 bases, the J end by 2 bases, with 9 bases between. The CDR3 sequence is 13 residues long. Germline V gene sequence: CDR1 DFQATT, CDR2 SNEGSKA (reference sequence).

This clonotype was counted only a few times. The chain carries TRBV20-1 and TRBJ1-4; TRBD1 agrees at 8 bases. Germline lookup yields CDR1 DFQATT and CDR2 SNEGSKA (reference sequence). V gave up 3 bases and J gave up 2 bases; unmatched junction bases: 5. The CDR3 totals 15 residues. The CDR3 loop reads CSASSQGVTNEKLFF. CDR3 DNA: TGCAGTGCTAGCTCACAGGGGGTCACTAATGAAAAACTGTTTTTT.

This clonotype was seen ten or more times. The J gene is TRBJ2-1, the V gene TRBV5-5; 7 bases fit TRBD2. The junction had 13 bases not matched to a gene; V was cut back by 5 bases and J by 8 bases. Germline V CDR1 and CDR2: SGHKS, YYEKEE (reference sequence). This CDR3 is built from 15 residues. CDR3 sequence reads: CASRFGLAEGYEQFF. CDR3 nucleotides: TGTGCCAGCAGATTCGGGCTAGCGGAGGGGTATGAGCAGTTCTTC.

This sequence joins TRBV19 and TRBJ1-1; a possible D gene is TRBD1 (5 bases). V was trimmed by 7 bases and J by 0 bases, leaving 12 bases between them. CDR1 is LNHDA, CDR2 SQIVND, per germline (reference sequence). The CDR3 loop spans 14 amino acids. The CDR3 spells CASTSVTVNTEAFF. CDR3 nucleotide sequence: TGTGCCAGTACGTCGGTGACAGTGAACACTGAAGCTTTCTTT.

This clonotype was counted a few times. V is TRBV20-1 and J is TRBJ2-3; 7 nucleotides line up with TRBD2. The length of the CDR3 is 15 residues. V was clipped by 6 bases and J by 4 bases; unmatched bases: 13. Per the germline V gene, CDR1 is DFQATT and CDR2 is SNEGSKA (reference sequence). CDR3 DNA: TGCAGTGCACTTATTTCGCGCGGGGGTTCAGATACGCAGTATTTT. Its protein product is CSALISRGGSDTQYF.

There are a few counts of this clonotype. The chain carries TRBV20-1 and TRBJ2-5; D is undetermined. Germline V lookup: CDR1 DFQATT, CDR2 SNEGSKA (reference sequence). V was shortened by 0 bases and J by 4 bases, with 6 bases between the two germline ends. The CDR3 contains 12 residues. CDR3 bases: TGCAGTGCTAGAGAGTGGGGAGAGACCCAGTACTTC. Encoded protein: CSAREWGETQYF.

The rearrangement joins TRBV6-1 to TRBJ2-3, with 11 bases aligning to TRBD2. This CDR3 is 16 amino acids long. The V segment lost 6 bases and the J segment 4 bases; nucleotides outside the gene matches: 9. CDR1 MNHNS and CDR2 SASEGT come from the germline V gene. Here the CDR3 reads CASRSSSGRISDTQYF. The CDR3 nucleotides are TGTGCCAGCAGAAGCTCTAGCGGGAGGATATCAGATACGCAGTATTTT.

This clonotype has only a few counts. The V gene is TRBV10-1, the J gene TRBJ1-1; tentative D call: TRBD1 (5 bases). The CDR3 is made up of 13 amino acids. V lost 6 bases to trimming and J lost 1 base, with 9 bases between them. CDR1 is WNHNN, CDR2 SYGVQD, per germline (reference sequence). The CDR3 DNA follows: TGCGCCAGCAGAGCCAGGGAGAACACTGAAGCTTTCTTT. This sequence encodes CASRARENTEAFF.

The V and J genes are TRBV10-3 and TRBJ1-1; TRBD1 is a possible D gene (5 bases). Between the trimmed V and J ends, which lost 11 bases and 0 bases, there was a span of 22 bases. This CDR3 has 16 amino acids. Germline V gives CDR1 ENHRY, CDR2 SYGVKD. The CDR3: CASLPRQGSMNTEAFF. CDR3 coding DNA: TGTGCCTCTCTCCCGCGGCAGGGATCAATGAACACTGAAGCTTTCTTT.

This clonotype was detected ten times or more. This chain uses TRBV6-2 or TRBV6-3 with TRBJ2-1; 13 nucleotides line up with TRBD2. The CDR3 length is 18 residues. Germline V gene lookup returns CDR1 MNHEY and CDR2 SVGEGT. V lost 2 bases to trimming and J lost 5 bases; unmatched junction nucleotides: 9. Here the CDR3 DNA reads TGTGCCAGCAGTTACCTTGGACTAGCGGGAGTTATGCACAATGAGCAGTTCTTC. Translated, it gives CASSYLGLAGVMHNEQFF.

This sequence joins TRBV20-1 and TRBJ2-3; 14 bases are shared with TRBD2. V shed 1 base, J shed 6 bases, and the junction held 6 bases outside the gene matches. This CDR3 has 16 residues. CDR1 and CDR2 (germline): DFQATT, SNEGSKA (reference sequence). CDR3 protein: CSARVGTSGRRDTQYF. DNA of the CDR3: TGCAGTGCTAGAGTCGGGACTAGCGGGAGACGGGATACGCAGTATTTT.

This clonotype was seen more than once but under ten times. V gene TRBV11-2 combines with J gene TRBJ2-2; TRBD2 is a possible D gene (6 bases). V lost 6 bases and J lost 3, with 11 bases in between. This CDR3 contains 14 residues. Germline V CDR1 and CDR2: SGHAT, FQNNGV. This CDR3 is CASRGLKHTGELFF. The DNA of the CDR3 is TGTGCCAGCAGGGGACTCAAACACACCGGGGAGCTGTTTTTT.

This clonotype was counted at least ten times. The chain recombines TRBV3-1 with TRBJ1-4; 9 bases match TRBD1. The CDR3 sequence is 14 residues long. V was clipped by 1 base and J by 11 bases; unmatched bases: 5. CDR1 is LGHDT and CDR2 is YNNKEL in the germline V gene (reference sequence). As DNA, the CDR3 is TGTGCCAGCAGCCAAGGGACAGGGGAGGGGAAACTGTTTTTT. Its translation is CASSQGTGEGKLFF.

This sequence joins TRBV5-1 and TRBJ2-2; 8 positions agree with TRBD2. This CDR3 is 16 amino acids long. CDR1 and CDR2 from the germline V gene are SGHRS and YFSETQ. Trimming cost V 0 bases and J 7 bases; bases outside gene matches: 8. This CDR3 reads CASSLARGGLIGELFF. In DNA form, the CDR3 reads TGCGCCAGCAGCTTGGCCCGGGGGGGCCTGATCGGGGAGCTGTTTTTT.

The rearrangement joins TRBV2 to TRBJ2-1; unclear D gene. Per the germline V gene, CDR1 is SNHLY and CDR2 is FYNNEI. CDR3 size: 14 residues. The V end lost 4 bases, the J end lost 8 bases, and 15 bases lay between the germline ends. This CDR3 is CASSVGPLGHEQFF. The CDR3 DNA reads as TGTGCCAGCAGTGTTGGACCGCTTGGCCATGAGCAGTTCTTC.

The rearrangement joins TRBV7-6 to TRBJ2-2; a weak D match, TRBD1 (6 bases). Deletions cut 1 base from V and 2 bases from J, with 11 bases between. The length of the CDR3 is 16 residues. Germline V gene data show CDR1 as SGHVS and CDR2 as FNYEAQ. The DNA of the CDR3 is TGTGCCAGCAGCTTAGGAGGACAGCTAAACACCGGGGAGCTGTTTTTT. Amino acids: CASSLGGQLNTGELFF.

The chain carries TRBV20-1 and TRBJ2-2; D gene uncertain. Trimming shortened V by 0 bases and J by 5 bases, and 10 bases separated the two germline ends. CDR1 and CDR2 (germline): DFQATT, SNEGSKA (reference sequence). The CDR3 covers 14 residues. CDR3 sequence: CSARDRSATGELFF. Here the CDR3 DNA reads TGCAGTGCTAGAGATCGATCAGCTACCGGGGAGCTGTTTTTT.

This clonotype was seen only a few times. The chain links TRBV20-1 to TRBJ2-3; a possible D gene is TRBD2 (5 bases). CDR1 and CDR2 from the germline V gene are DFQATT and SNEGSKA (reference sequence). Deletions cut 3 bases from V and 2 bases from J, with 18 bases between. This CDR3 region has 16 residues. The CDR3 is CSASLPLLGPTDTQYF. CDR3 nucleotides: TGCAGTGCTAGCCTGCCCCTACTAGGGCCCACAGATACGCAGTATTTT.

This chain connects TRBV13 to TRBJ2-2; TRBD2 agrees at 11 bases. V trimming: 5 bases; J trimming: 4 bases; junction bases outside the gene matches: 6. The CDR3 extends over 16 amino acids. Germline CDR1 reads PRHDT; CDR2 reads FYEKMQ (reference sequence). CDR3 sequence: CASSGTSGTSTGELFF. CDR3 DNA: TGTGCCAGCAGCGGGACTAGCGGAACATCCACCGGGGAGCTGTTTTTT. The full variable domain, rest sourced from reference TRBV13 and TRBJ2-2, is AAGVIQSPRHLIKEKRETATLKCYPIPRHDTVYWYQQGPGQDPQFLISFYEKMQSDKGSIPDRFSAQQFSDYHSELNMSSLELGDSALYFCASSGTSGTSTGELFFGEGSRLTVL.

There are a few counts of this clonotype. The chain has TRBV3-1 and TRBJ1-4; D gene ambiguous. The CDR3 is 14 residues long. Between the trimmed V and J ends, which lost 6 bases and 8 bases, there was a span of 16 bases. CDR1 is LGHDT and CDR2 is YNNKEL in the germline V gene (reference sequence). CDR3 coding DNA: TGTGCCAGCAGTCCCAGGCACATCAGCGAAAAACTGTTTTTT. This gives the protein CASSPRHISEKLFF.

This clonotype was observed at least ten times. The chain is built from TRBV2 and TRBJ2-2; weak D call: TRBD2 (5 bases). The CDR3 consists of 13 residues. Trimming removed 7 bases from V and 5 bases from J, with 11 bases in between. The V gene's germline CDR1 is SNHLY and CDR2 FYNNEI. In DNA, the CDR3 is TGTGCCAGCAATGGCGGACTGACCGGGGAGCTGTTTTTT. Amino acids: CASNGGLTGELFF.